Shown below are 13 T cell receptor beta chains from a single sample sequenced in a study of CD8 T cells in ankylosing spondylitis. TCRdb passed the 5' RACE reads through MiXCR, listing each CDR3 protein once. This sample has about 150,000 distinct CDR3 sequences, with 9.5% to 12% found just once. The sample was blood, either unsorted or a sorted T cell fraction (not recorded which). All receptors derive from a female donor with ankylosing spondylitis or in good health (not recorded which).

This clonotype was recorded many times. The rearrangement links TRBV20-1 to TRBJ2-3; 10 bases are shared with TRBD2. With 4 bases clipped from V and 5 bases from J, the junction kept 9 bases outside the gene matches. The V gene's germline CDR1 is DFQATT and CDR2 SNEGSKA (reference sequence). The CDR3 runs to 15 residues. The CDR3 coding sequence is TGCAGTGCTATTCCCAGCGGGAGGGCCGTAGATACGCAGTATTTT. It yields the protein CSAIPSGRAVDTQYF.

This clonotype was seen at least ten times. The chain couples TRBV6-2 or TRBV6-3 to TRBJ1-1; D call uncertain. CDR1 and CDR2 (germline): MNHEY, SVGEGT. The CDR3 loop spans 14 amino acids. V was trimmed by 4 bases and J by 5 bases, leaving 14 bases between them. The DNA for the CDR3 is TGTGCCAGCAGTTTTAGACCGAAAAGTACTGAAGCTTTCTTT. It encodes CASSFRPKSTEAFF.

This clonotype was observed many times. This rearrangement joins TRBV19 to TRBJ2-1; 9 bases line up with TRBD2. This CDR3 comprises 16 residues. Germline V gives CDR1 LNHDA, CDR2 SQIVND (reference sequence). J lost 3 bases, V lost 5 bases, and 8 bases had no gene match. The DNA of the CDR3 is TGTGCCAGTAGTCCCTTAGCGGGAGAACACTACAATGAGCAGTTCTTC. Protein product: CASSPLAGEHYNEQFF.

At least ten counts were recorded for this clonotype. V gene TRBV7-2 combines with J gene TRBJ1-5; unclear D gene. Germline loops: CDR1 SGHTA, CDR2 FQGNSA. V was pared by 2 bases and J by 0 bases, with 8 bases between. The CDR3 consists of 15 residues. The CDR3 region has the DNA TGTGCCAGCAGCTTAATGATGGATAGCAATCAGCCCCAGCATTTT. This codes for CASSLMMDSNQPQHF.

The chain recombines TRBV5-1 with TRBJ2-5; no definite D call. This CDR3 is 15 amino acids long. CDR1 and CDR2 (germline): SGHRS, YFSETQ. Trimming cost V 4 bases and J 2 bases, with 15 bases left between them. The CDR3: CASSPPNGPQETQYF. For the CDR3, the DNA is TGCGCCAGCAGCCCGCCGAATGGGCCTCAAGAGACCCAGTACTTC. Using reference TRBV5-1 and TRBJ2-5 for the parts outside the CDR3, the full variable domain is KAGVTQTPRYLIKTRGQQVTLSCSPISGHRSVSWYQQTPGQGLQFLFEYFSETQRNKGNFPGRFSGRQFSNSRSEMNVSTLELGDSALYLCASSPPNGPQETQYFGPGTRLLVL.

This chain connects TRBV12-3 or TRBV12-4 to TRBJ2-7, with 8 bases lining up with TRBD1. J lost 0 bases, V lost 8 bases, and 6 bases had no gene match. CDR3 length: 14 amino acids. The CDR3 loop is CASARQGSSYEQYF. The CDR3 DNA is TGTGCCAGCGCTCGACAGGGGAGCTCCTACGAGCAGTACTTC.

In its sample, this clonotype was seen many times. The rearrangement joins TRBV5-6 to TRBJ2-1; D gene uncertain. The V and J ends lost 4 bases and 4 bases respectively, with 9 bases between them. The CDR3 length is 13 residues. The germline V gene encodes CDR1 SGHDT and CDR2 YYEEEE. The CDR3 region is CASSLETYNEQFF. CDR3 nucleotide sequence: TGTGCCAGCAGCCTCGAAACGTACAATGAGCAGTTCTTC.

The chain is built from TRBV7-9 and TRBJ2-7; TRBD1 matches at 7 bases. The CDR3 covers 14 residues. The germline V gene has CDR1 SEHNR and CDR2 FQNEAQ (reference sequence). With V trimmed by 6 bases and J by 5 bases, 10 bases remained unmatched. For the CDR3, the DNA is TGTGCCAGCAGTCCCCGACAGGGTTCGAACGAGCAGTACTTC. Translated: CASSPRQGSNEQYF.

This clonotype was counted at least ten times. The rearrangement uses TRBV12-3 or TRBV12-4 and TRBJ2-3, with 7 bases aligning to TRBD1. Losses at the gene ends were 5 bases for V and 0 bases for J; bases not matched to a gene: 14. The CDR3 has 18 residues. CDR3: CASSPNRGRGGSTDTQYF. The DNA of the CDR3 is TGTGCCAGCAGTCCTAACAGGGGTAGGGGCGGGAGCACAGATACGCAGTATTTT.

This clonotype was seen ten or more times. The chain combines TRBV19 with TRBJ1-5; no reliable D call. Germline values: CDR1 LNHDA, CDR2 SQIVND (reference sequence). Trimming cost V 3 bases and J 0 bases, with 9 bases left between them. This CDR3 has 15 residues. The CDR3 region has the DNA TGTGCCAGTAGTATGTATGGTGATAGCAATCAGCCCCAGCATTTT. Its translation is CASSMYGDSNQPQHF.

This clonotype was seen ten or more times. The chain links TRBV13 to TRBJ2-2; 9 bases are a match to TRBD1. CDR3 length: 17 residues. The V segment lost 5 bases and the J segment 5 bases; nucleotides outside the gene matches: 12. The germline CDR1 and CDR2 sequences are PRHDT and FYEKMQ (reference sequence). The CDR3 loop reads CASSTLSGTGRTGELFF. The CDR3 region has the DNA TGTGCCAGCAGCACCCTTTCCGGGACAGGGAGAACCGGGGAGCTGTTTTTT.

This clonotype was counted ten times or more. This chain uses TRBV10-3 with TRBJ2-2; D unclear. Germline V gene lookup returns CDR1 ENHRY and CDR2 SYGVKD. V was shortened by 4 bases and J by 7 bases, with 4 bases between the two germline ends. CDR3 length equals 11 residues. The CDR3 DNA reads TGTGCCATCAGTGTAGGCGGGGAGCTGTTTTTT. Amino acids: CAISVGGELFF.

In its sample, this clonotype was seen many times. The genes are TRBV12-3 or TRBV12-4 and TRBJ1-2; 9 positions agree with TRBD1. With V trimmed by 5 bases and J by 0 bases, 1 base remained unmatched. This CDR3 has 14 residues. CDR3 sequence reads: CASSRQGANYGYTF. CDR3 bases: TGTGCCAGCAGTCGACAGGGGGCTAACTATGGCTACACCTTC.